Following are 11 T cell receptor beta chains from one sample sequenced in a study of regulatory dendritic cells for organ transplantation. Profiling relied on immunoSEQ multiplex PCR, and the TCRdb table lists in-frame clones only, not all of them. The table lists around 7,400 clones, over 60% of them singletons, with 3.5% to 4.5% in the top ten. What these receptors recognize is not known. CFSE-labeled sorted T cells met regulatory or mature dendritic cells for approximately 5 days. Sequences were obtained from memory CD4+ T cells from blood cultured with dendritic cells. Subset meaning: CD45RO+ memory T cells. The receptors were sampled from a human donor in good health.

The chain joins TRBV2 to TRBJ2-3, with 7 bases aligning to TRBD2. V lost 5 bases, J lost 7 bases, and 12 bases stayed unmatched. The CDR3 consists of 15 residues. Germline CDR1 and CDR2: SNHLY and FYNNEI. CDR3 DNA sequence: TGTGCCAGCAGTTTGAGCGGGGCCGAAAGGAATACGCAGTATTTT. Translated: CASSLSGAERNTQYF.

The chain has TRBV18 and TRBJ2-1; 11 bases map to TRBD2. With 5 bases clipped from V and 8 bases from J, the junction kept 5 bases outside the gene matches. The germline CDR1 and CDR2 sequences are KGHSH and LQKENI. The CDR3 contains 14 residues. Here the CDR3 reads CASSSTSGEDEQFF. CDR3 bases: TGTGCCAGCTCATCGACTAGCGGGGAGGATGAGCAGTTCTTC.

The J gene is TRBJ1-1, the V gene TRBV7-9; a possible D gene is TRBD1 (5 bases). The CDR3 has 12 residues. Germline V lookup: CDR1 SEHNR, CDR2 FQNEAQ (reference sequence). The V gene lost 5 bases and the J gene lost 10 bases, with 14 bases spanning the gap. The DNA of the CDR3 is TGTGCCAGCAGCCTACTTCAGGGTGTAGCTTTCTTT. Encoded protein: CASSLLQGVAFF.

This chain connects TRBV6-5 to TRBJ2-7; the match to TRBD1 covers 10 bases. Per germline, CDR1 MNHEY and CDR2 SVGAGI. The CDR3 spans 15 residues. J gave up 1 base and V 6 bases, and 6 bases lay outside the gene matches. Written as DNA, the CDR3 is TGTGCCAGCAGAGCGGACAGGGGGGGATCCTACGAGCAGTACTTC. Translation: CASRADRGGSYEQYF.

The chain joins TRBV5-6 to TRBJ1-5, with 10 bases aligning to TRBD1. Germline CDR1 and CDR2: SGHDT and YYEEEE. This CDR3 has 15 amino acids. J lost 6 bases, V lost 4 bases, and 7 bases had no gene match. The CDR3 coding sequence is TGTGCCAGCAGCCTCGGACAGGGGGGTGTTCAGCCCCAGCATTTT. Protein sequence: CASSLGQGGVQPQHF. The full variable domain, with the rest looked up from reference TRBV5-6 and TRBJ1-5, is DAGVTQSPTHLIKTRGQQVTLRCSPKSGHDTVSWYQQALGQGPQFIFQYYEEEERQRGNFPDRFSGHQFPNYSSELNVNALLLGDSALYLCASSLGQGGVQPQHFGDGTRLSIL.

This clone has a single count. The rearrangement uses TRBV6-5 and TRBJ2-5; 12 bases are shared with TRBD2. The V gene end was trimmed by 5 bases and the J gene end by 4 bases; junction bases not matched to a gene: 5. Germline V gene data show CDR1 as MNHEY and CDR2 as SVGAGI. The CDR3 runs 15 residues. CDR3 region: CASSVTSGGPETQYF. The CDR3 bases are TGTGCCAGCAGTGTGACTAGCGGGGGACCAGAGACCCAGTACTTC.

This clone was detected only once. The V gene is TRBV7-9, the J gene TRBJ1-1; 8 bases match TRBD1. The J segment lost 11 bases and the V segment lost 5 bases, leaving 16 bases of the junction unmatched. The CDR3 runs 15 residues. Germline assignment: CDR1 SEHNR and CDR2 FQNEAQ (reference sequence). CDR3 sequence reads: CASSPSRTGSLTAFF. DNA for the CDR3: TGTGCCAGCAGCCCCTCCCGGACAGGGTCCCTCACGGCTTTCTTT.

In its sample, this clone was seen a few times. This rearrangement joins TRBV19 to TRBJ2-7, with D possibly matching TRBD2 (5 bases). V shed 2 bases and J shed 6 bases, with 11 bases lying between them. The CDR3 extends over 13 amino acids. From germline, CDR1 is LNHDA and CDR2 SQIVND (reference sequence). The chain's CDR3 is CASSIQAVGEQYF. The DNA for the CDR3 is TGTGCCAGTAGTATACAAGCGGTTGGCGAGCAGTACTTC.

This chain connects TRBV5-4 to TRBJ2-1; no clear D. The CDR3 is 14 residues long. The V gene lost 4 bases and the J gene lost 5 bases, with 13 bases spanning the gap. Per the germline V gene, CDR1 is SGHNT and CDR2 is YYREEE (reference sequence). The CDR3 nucleotides read TGTGCCAGCAGCCTGGACCTAGGTAACAATGAGCAGTTCTTC. It is translated as CASSLDLGNNEQFF.

The gene calls are TRBV19 and TRBJ2-7; tentatively, D is TRBD1 (6 bases). This CDR3 has 13 amino acids. Trimming stripped 6 bases from V and 5 bases from J, with 14 bases between. Looked up from germline, CDR1 is LNHDA and CDR2 is SQIVND (reference sequence). In DNA form, the CDR3 reads TGTGCCAGTAGCACACAGGGTTCCCACGAGCAGTACTTC. Residues: CASSTQGSHEQYF.

The V and J genes are TRBV19 and TRBJ1-1, with D tentatively TRBD1 (5 bases). The CDR3 consists of 16 residues. Germline CDR1 LNHDA, CDR2 SQIVND (reference sequence). V was clipped by 2 bases and J by 0 bases, with 13 bases between them. The CDR3 loop reads CASSIQGRSLNTEAFF. In DNA, the CDR3 is TGTGCCAGTAGTATACAGGGAAGATCACTGAACACTGAAGCTTTCTTT.